This TCR beta chain was documented in a study of blood T cell repertoires in COVID-19. Background on the study: Donors in the United States, Italy and Spain gave samples during acute or convalescent COVID-19.

Germline CDR1 SGHRS, CDR2 YFSETQ. Trimming at V came to 5 bases and at J to 4 bases, leaving 6 bases not matched to a gene. The CDR3 totals 14 residues. Using immunoSEQ multiplex PCR, the repertoire was profiled, and TCRdb retains in-frame clones only, with some absent. The sample lists roughly 58,000 clones; roughly 80% were seen once. The sequence was obtained from a man aged 70-80 years with active COVID-19. The chain uses TRBV5-1 and TRBJ1-1, with 9 bases aligning to TRBD1. Sequenced input: peripheral blood. CDR3 residues: CASRLGQGVTEAFF. Here the CDR3 DNA reads TGCGCCAGCAGGCTGGGACAGGGAGTCACTGAAGCTTTCTTT. The complete variable domain, with remaining parts taken from reference TRBV5-1 and TRBJ1-1, reads KAGVTQTPRYLIKTRGQQVTLSCSPISGHRSVSWYQQTPGQGLQFLFEYFSETQRNKGNFPGRFSGRQFSNSRSEMNVSTLELGDSALYLCASRLGQGVTEAFFGQGTRLTVV.